This TCR beta chain was identified in a study of a mutant IDH1 vaccine in newly diagnosed glioma (dated by TCRdb to the early 2020s). General notes on the study: Patients were given eight vaccinations, in weeks 1, 3, 5, 7, 11, 15, 19 and 23, which matched visits V03 through V10. Vaccination was initiated 4-6 weeks after radiotherapy alone, or concurrently with temozolomide cycles in the chemotherapy-containing groups. Of the roughly 32 patients who were treated, approximately 60% were male and about 40% were female, and the mean age was around 40 years. Before enrollment, patients had received standard therapy of radiotherapy alone, temozolomide alone, or radiochemotherapy with temozolomide; most received the combination. Six visits were used for peripheral blood collection: V03 (baseline), V05, V07, V10, V12 and V13. Longitudinal TCRB deep sequencing was done for some 25 treated patients, wherever samples were available for exploratory analyses.

The receptor library was made with the immunoSEQ multiplex PCR assay. Rearranged TCR beta chain sequences were amplified using the hsTCRB Kit according to the manufacturer's protocol. An Illumina MiSeq was used to sequence the TCRB libraries. The paper's processing steps were these. Demultiplexing, trimming and gene mapping were performed with the kit vendor's proprietary platform. This is the immuneACCESS table as TCRdb keeps it, with only in-frame sequences that have V and J called. A part of the clones is gone; compared with another copy, unresolved V genes explain less than half, and the rest is unexplained. V and J calls and clone size are copied from that table; D and trimming were computed from the DNA. Across this sample there are about 21,000 clones, with roughly 90% seen only once. Around 5.7% of the sample rests with the top ten. A note on this clone: Its recognized antigen is unknown. The record has no base qualities; no much larger clone is one base away.

The time point label corresponds to: week 11, during vaccination. Each vaccine dose, consisting of 300 ug of a 20-mer mutant IDH1 peptide in Montanide, was administered subcutaneously with topical imiquimod. Donors had newly diagnosed WHO grade 3 or 4 IDH1-mutant astrocytomas with loss of nuclear ATRX. The samples were drawn from NOA16, a multicentre, single-arm, open-label phase I trial in Germany that tested a mutant IDH1 peptide vaccine in humans for the first time. Genomic DNA for TCRB sequencing was extracted from EDTA blood using the DNeasy Blood and Tissue Kit. Study-wide conclusions, independent of this receptor: Pseudoprogression seemed to be unrelated to changes in the top peripheral T cell clonotypes found by TCRB sequencing. According to the authors, sample limitations meant that analyses of patient blood samples could not be reproduced. Immune responses induced by the vaccine were seen in more than 85% of patients across multiple MHC alleles. PBMC samples for TCRB deep sequencing were selected based on availability.

At the junction V is shortened by 7 bases and J by 4 bases, with 13 bases in between. The germline V gene provides CDR1 SGHTA and CDR2 FQGNSA. The CDR3 spans 13 residues, from the cysteine through the phenylalanine. Only CDR3 DNA is held: 39 bases, read in frame from base 1. The origin of this receptor is a woman in her thirties or forties with glioma. Rearrangement joined TRBV7-2 to TRBJ1-2; no D segment can be confidently identified. Sequenced material: PBMCs, taken from a glioma patient whose treatment included an IDH1 peptide vaccine. The CDR3 in this case is CASTDGPGYGYTF. The bases read TGTGCCAGCACCGACGGTCCGGGCTATGGCTACACCTTC.